The rows below give T cell receptor beta chains drawn from one sample of a study of blood T cell repertoires in COVID-19. Assay: immunoSEQ multiplex PCR; the TCRdb copy retains only in-frame clones and omits some. The data contain about 26,000 clones, around 85% of them singletons. The sequencing input was peripheral blood. The receptors were gathered from a man aged 50-60 years with active or convalescent COVID-19. CDR3s include the opening cysteine and the closing phenylalanine or tryptophan. A D gene is named only where the DNA matches it firmly. Clone size, where shown, is once, few, many, or a class for clones that have expanded.

J: TRBJ1-2
size: -
D: -
V: TRBV5-1
CDR3: CASSLFRKGDGGKLIYYGYTF
DNA: TGCGCCAGCAGCTTGTTCAGGAAGGGGGATGGGGGTAAGCTAATCTACTATGGCTACACCTTC

J: TRBJ1-2
size: -
D: TRBD1
V: TRBV12-3/TRBV12-4
CDR3: CASSSTGTDGYTF
DNA: TGTGCCAGCAGTTCGACCGGGACAGATGGCTACACCTTC

J: TRBJ2-1
size: -
D: -
V: TRBV7-2
CDR3: CASSNPHGTPYNEQFF
DNA: TGTGCCAGCAGCAACCCCCACGGGACTCCCTACAATGAGCAGTTCTTC

J: TRBJ2-7
size: few
D: -
V: TRBV5-1
CDR3: CASSPWGDASGVSSYEQYF
DNA: TGCGCCAGCAGCCCATGGGGGGACGCATCCGGGGTAAGCTCCTACGAGCAGTACTTC

J: TRBJ1-5
size: few
D: TRBD1
V: TRBV10-3
CDR3: CAISDQGQGRNQPQHF
DNA: TGTGCCATCAGTGATCAAGGACAGGGGCGCAATCAGCCCCAGCATTTT

J: TRBJ2-3
size: -
D: TRBD2
V: TRBV3-1/TRBV3-2
CDR3: CASSQAHIGGAADTQYF
DNA: TGTGCCAGCAGCCAAGCTCATATCGGGGGGGCAGCAGATACGCAGTATTTT

J: TRBJ2-3
size: -
D: TRBD2
V: TRBV24-1
CDR3: CATSETLQTSAAADTQYF
DNA: TGTGCCACCAGTGAAACCTTGCAGACTAGCGCTGCGGCAGATACGCAGTATTTT

J: TRBJ2-5
size: few
D: -
V: TRBV28
CDR3: CASSRTSYQETQYF
DNA: TGTGCCAGCAGCCGAACTTCGTACCAAGAGACCCAGTACTTC

J: TRBJ2-5
size: -
D: TRBD2
V: TRBV9
CDR3: CASSVGLAGGYWPETQYF
DNA: TGTGCCAGCAGCGTAGGGCTAGCGGGGGGTTATTGGCCAGAGACCCAGTACTTC

J: TRBJ2-2
size: -
D: TRBD2
V: TRBV28
CDR3: CASSSPGTSGGAGELFF
DNA: TGTGCCAGCAGTTCCCCGGGGACTAGCGGGGGGGCCGGGGAGCTGTTTTTT

J: TRBJ2-3
size: few
D: -
V: TRBV27
CDR3: CASSLSSGHTESTDTQYF
DNA: TGTGCCAGCAGTTTATCGTCGGGACACACCGAGAGCACAGATACGCAGTATTTT

J: TRBJ1-4
size: -
D: TRBD1
V: TRBV19
CDR3: CASRRTGPNEKLFF
DNA: TGTGCCAGTAGAAGGACAGGGCCGAATGAAAAACTGTTTTTT